The 11 T cell receptor beta chains given below trace back to one sample, sequenced in a study of CD8+ T cells in alopecia areata. The treatment here: oral pan-JAK inhibitor, 5-10 mg twice daily. The authors extracted RNA and reverse transcribed it into cDNA as the sequencing template. Clones were read by immunoSEQ multiplex PCR, and TCRdb kept only the in-frame ones, dropping some. In the table there are about 140,000 clones, roughly 86% of which are singletons. Sequencing used CD8+ T cells sorted from blood, obtained at week 4, from a patient treated with tofacitinib. These receptors came from a human donor with alopecia areata.

This clone came up once. The genes are TRBV19 and TRBJ2-3; the D gene is possibly TRBD1 (6 bases). This CDR3 is 13 amino acids long. The V and J ends lost 6 bases and 5 bases respectively, with 12 bases between them. From germline, CDR1 is LNHDA and CDR2 SQIVND (reference sequence). CDR3 residues: CASSSQQGDTQYF. CDR3 DNA sequence: TGTGCCAGTAGCTCCCAACAGGGAGATACGCAGTATTTT.

This sequence joins TRBV28 and TRBJ2-7; 10 bases line up with TRBD2. V was clipped by 3 bases and J by 7 bases; unmatched bases: 6. The CDR3 loop spans 14 amino acids. Per germline, CDR1 MDHEN and CDR2 SYDVKM. The DNA for the CDR3 is TGTGCCAGCAGTTTGGTCCTAGCGGGAGTGGAGCAGTACTTC. This translates into CASSLVLAGVEQYF.

CDR3 sequence: CASSQEPLVETQYF. The DNA of the CDR3 is TGCGCCAGCAGCCAAGAACCCCTGGTGGAGACCCAGTACTTC. This chain connects TRBV4-1 to TRBJ2-5; D is uncertain. Trimming left V 0 bases short and J 5 bases short, with 10 bases between. CDR1 and CDR2 (germline): MGHRA, YSYEKL. This CDR3 comprises 14 residues.

Comment on this clone: The junction departs from germline at one end; a sequencing error may be responsible. The CDR3 DNA follows: TGTGCCAGCAGTGACTCCTACAATGAGCAGTTCTTC. It translates to CASSDSYNEQFF. The chain employs TRBV6-5 and TRBJ2-1; D remains unclear. The CDR3 extends over 12 amino acids. Germline V gene data show CDR1 as MNHEY and CDR2 as SVGAGI.

A few counts support this clone. J is TRBJ2-3 and V is TRBV27; 7 bases align to TRBD1. V lost 5 bases and J lost 1; bases outside the gene matches: 9. Per germline, CDR1 MNHEY and CDR2 SMNVEV (reference sequence). The CDR3 spans 16 residues. CDR3 coding DNA: TGTGCCAGCAGTACTACCGGGACAGAGGGCACAGATACGCAGTATTTT. Translation: CASSTTGTEGTDTQYF.

The genes are TRBV29-1 and TRBJ2-1; 8 bases fit TRBD2. CDR3 length: 14 residues. The V segment lost 4 bases and the J segment 2 bases; nucleotides outside the gene matches: 4. Per the germline V gene, CDR1 is SQVTM and CDR2 is ANQGSEA. The CDR3 DNA reads TGCAGCGTTGGGCGAGCGGGAGCCTACAATGAGCAGTTCTTC. Encoded protein: CSVGRAGAYNEQFF.

The chain uses TRBV9 and TRBJ1-1; 8 bases map to TRBD1. The CDR3 is 14 amino acids. Germline CDR1 and CDR2: SGDLS and YYNGEE. The V gene end was trimmed by 3 bases and the J gene end by 6 bases; junction bases not matched to a gene: 7. In DNA, the CDR3 is TGTGCCAGCAGCGACGACAGGGGAGAAGCTGAAGCTTTCTTT. Translated, it gives CASSDDRGEAEAFF.

The chain recombines TRBV29-1 with TRBJ2-6; D not certain. With 0 bases removed from V and 4 bases from J, the gap between germline ends came to 4 bases. The V gene's germline CDR1 is SQVTM and CDR2 ANQGSEA. The CDR3 runs 13 residues. CDR3 bases: TGCAGCGTTGAAGATCCCGGGGCCAACGTCCTGACTTTC. It translates to CSVEDPGANVLTF.

The chain employs TRBV5-6 and TRBJ1-5; the D is unclear. Looked up from germline, CDR1 is SGHDT and CDR2 is YYEEEE. Deletions cut 5 bases from V and 1 base from J, with 10 bases between. The CDR3 runs to 14 residues. The CDR3 coding sequence is TGTGCCAGCAGAATCTATGGGAGCAATCAGCCCCAGCATTTT. As protein: CASRIYGSNQPQHF.

The chain employs TRBV4-1 and TRBJ2-7; possibly TRBD2 for D (5 bases). The germline CDR1 and CDR2 sequences are MGHRA and YSYEKL. Trimming removed 3 bases at V and 5 bases at J, with 5 bases between. This CDR3 region has 11 residues. The CDR3 is CASSHGNEQYF. The CDR3 nucleotides read TGCGCCAGCAGCCACGGGAACGAGCAGTACTTC.

The chain joins TRBV7-6 to TRBJ2-1; D is possibly TRBD1 (6 bases). Germline CDR1 SGHVS, CDR2 FNYEAQ. There are 15 residues in the CDR3. Trimming took 5 bases from V and 0 from J, leaving 11 bases between them. CDR3 coding DNA: TGTGCCAGCAGCGACGGGACATCCTCCTACAATGAGCAGTTCTTC. As protein: CASSDGTSSYNEQFF.